This TCR beta chain was obtained from a study of blood T cell repertoires in COVID-19. Study context: Acute-phase and convalescent COVID-19 samples originated in the United States, Italy and Spain.

The table lists this clone with a few counts. The CDR3 length is 11 residues. Trimming stripped 8 bases from V and 11 bases from J, with 15 bases between. Authors' processing steps: The authors estimated nucleated cell counts from reference gene primer amplification. Assay: immunoSEQ multiplex PCR; the TCRdb copy retains only in-frame clones and omits some. That table gives V, J and clone size, and the DNA gave D and trimming. This table holds about 180,000 clones, roughly 85% found once. Sequenced input: peripheral blood. This clonotype was obtained from a man aged 50-59 years with active or convalescent COVID-19. This chain connects TRBV12-3 or TRBV12-4 to TRBJ1-1; possible D gene TRBD1, 6 bases. The CDR3 sequence: CASSWGRGAFF. CDR3 bases: TGTGCCAGCTCATGGGGGCGCGGGGCTTTCTTT.